The following is a T cell receptor (beta chain) sequence with its context. Preparation of the TCRbeta library involved a method that used unique molecular identifiers. One entry per CDR3 protein results from TCRdb running MiXCR on the PCR reads. The sample records about 540,000 distinct CDR3 sequences, about 16% being singletons. This sample is part of a study of T-cell reconstitution after alpha-beta-depleted transplantation in children. The length of the CDR3 is 14 residues. Germline CDR1 reads MNHEY; CDR2 reads SVGEGT. V was trimmed by 7 bases and J by 2 bases, leaving 13 bases between them. The chain has TRBV6-2 or TRBV6-3 and TRBJ2-3; weak D call: TRBD2 (5 bases). Sequencing was performed on PBMCs from the stem cell graft donor, taken from the stem cell graft. The clonotype originates from a human donor who donated a stem cell graft to a child with acute lymphoblastic leukemia. The CDR3 sequence is CASILAPYTDTQYF. CDR3 bases: TGTGCCAGCATTCTAGCACCTTACACAGATACGCAGTATTTT.